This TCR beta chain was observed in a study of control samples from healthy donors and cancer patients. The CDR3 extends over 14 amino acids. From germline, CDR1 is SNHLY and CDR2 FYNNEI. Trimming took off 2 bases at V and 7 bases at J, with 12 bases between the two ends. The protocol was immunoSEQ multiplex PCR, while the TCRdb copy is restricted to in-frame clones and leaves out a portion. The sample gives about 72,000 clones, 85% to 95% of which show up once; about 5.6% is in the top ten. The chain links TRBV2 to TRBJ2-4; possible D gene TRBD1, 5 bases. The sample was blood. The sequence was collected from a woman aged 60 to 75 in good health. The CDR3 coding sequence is TGTGCCAGCAGTGAACTTCCAGGGTCGAACATTCAGTACTTC. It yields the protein CASSELPGSNIQYF.